Listed below are T cell receptor beta chains from one sample, sequenced in a study of cytomegalovirus exposure and HLA in healthy donors. Data came from immunoSEQ multiplex PCR; TCRdb stores just in-frame clones and leaves some out. This table has about 140,000 clones, roughly four fifths appearing once. Sequenced material: PBMCs. The receptors were gathered from a woman aged 60-75 years in good health and CMV-seropositive. The CDR3 runs from the conserved cysteine through the conserved F or W. Each record gives: D gene, J gene, clone size, V gene, CDR3 DNA, CDR3 protein. The D gene is left open where the match is weak. Only part of the rows carry a size: once, few, many, or a class if the clone is expanded.

-,TRBJ2-1,-,TRBV5-1,TGCGCCAGCGGTCTCTCCGGGGACTCCGACAATGAGCAGTTCTTC,CASGLSGDSDNEQFF
TRBD2,TRBJ2-1,few,TRBV5-1,TGCGCCAGCAGCCCCGGTGCGGGAGGGGGCATTGAGCAGTTCTTC,CASSPGAGGGIEQFF
-,TRBJ2-3,-,TRBV11-3,TGTGCCAGCAGCAGGCCCCAGGGTCCAGATACGCAGTATTTT,CASSRPQGPDTQYF
-,TRBJ2-1,-,TRBV6-6,TGTGCCAGCAGGGAGGGAACCTACAATGAGCAGTTCTTC,CASREGTYNEQFF
TRBD1,TRBJ1-2,-,TRBV2,TGTGCCAGCAGTTCCGGGACAGTTCGATATGGCTACACCTTC,CASSSGTVRYGYTF
-,TRBJ2-7,-,TRBV19,TGTGCCAGTAGTCCAATGACAAACTCCTACGAGCAGTACTTC,CASSPMTNSYEQYF
-,TRBJ2-3,few,TRBV7-9,TGTGCCAGCAGCTTAGCGGGCGCGGGAGATACGCAGTATTTT,CASSLAGAGDTQYF
-,TRBJ1-4,-,TRBV6-6,TGTGCCAGCAGTTACCCAGGAAGTGTAAGGGAGGAAAAACTGTTTTTT,CASSYPGSVREEKLFF
-,TRBJ2-2,once,TRBV4-2,TGTGCCAGCAGCCAAGAAGGCGGCAGACACACCGGGGAGCTGTTTTTT,CASSQEGGRHTGELFF
-,TRBJ2-7,-,TRBV4-1,TGCGCCAGCAGCCAAGATCGCTCACGCGGACAGTCCTACGAGCAGTACTTC,CASSQDRSRGQSYEQYF
TRBD2,TRBJ2-1,-,TRBV11-2,TGTGCCAGCAGCTTAGGGACTAGCGGGAGGTTCTCCTACAATGAGCAGTTCTTC,CASSLGTSGRFSYNEQFF
-,TRBJ1-4,few,TRBV5-4,TGTGCCAGCAGCCTATATCCCCAGGATGATGAAAAACTGTTTTTT,CASSLYPQDDEKLFF
-,TRBJ2-1,-,TRBV27,TGTGCCAGCAGTTTAGCAGGGTTCTACAATGAGCAGTTCTTC,CASSLAGFYNEQFF
TRBD1,TRBJ1-2,once,TRBV20-1,TGCAGTGCTTGGACAGGGCAGGGCTACACCTTC,CSAWTGQGYTF
-,TRBJ1-3,-,TRBV30,TGTGCCTGGAGTCCAATCATCTCTGGAAACACCATATATTTT,CAWSPIISGNTIYF
TRBD1,TRBJ1-4,-,TRBV25-1,TGTGCCAGCAGTGCGGCCCGGGACAGCAGAAATGAAAAACTGTTTTTT,CASSAARDSRNEKLFF
-,TRBJ2-1,-,TRBV6-4,TGTGCCAGCAGTGACTCGTCGGACAGCCCCAATGAGCAGTTCTTC,CASSDSSDSPNEQFF
TRBD1,TRBJ1-3,once,TRBV30,TGTGCCTGGAGTTCAGGGGGCCAGAGCTCTGGAAACACCATATATTTT,CAWSSGGQSSGNTIYF
-,TRBJ2-1,once,TRBV7-9,TGTGCCAGCAGCTTACCCCCTCCGGGAGTGTACAATGAGCAGTTCTTC,CASSLPPPGVYNEQFF
-,TRBJ2-7,-,TRBV4-3,TGCGCCAGCAGCCAAGATCCCGCGGGTTCCTCCTACGAGCAGTACTTC,CASSQDPAGSSYEQYF
-,TRBJ2-1,-,TRBV28,TGTGCCACCAGAGAAATTAACAGGGTCAATGAGCAGTTCTTC,CATREINRVNEQFF
TRBD1,TRBJ2-7,-,TRBV27,TGTGCCAGCACCAAACTCGCCGGGACAGGGTGGTACGAGCAGTACTTC,CASTKLAGTGWYEQYF
TRBD1,TRBJ2-3,-,TRBV7-2,TGTGCCAGCAGCCCTAGACAGGGGACAGATACGCAGTATTTT,CASSPRQGTDTQYF
TRBD2,TRBJ2-7,few,TRBV27,TGTGCCAGCAGTCCATGGTTAGCGGGAGGGACCTCCGTATCCTACGAGCAGTACTTC,CASSPWLAGGTSVSYEQYF
TRBD2,TRBJ2-5,-,TRBV7-2,TGTGCCAGCAGCTGGCTAGCGGGACCCGAAGAGACCCAGTACTTC,CASSWLAGPEETQYF
-,TRBJ1-1,few,TRBV4-1,TGCGCCAGCAGCCAAGCAGGGGTGAACACTGAAGCTTTCTTT,CASSQAGVNTEAFF
TRBD2,TRBJ2-1,-,TRBV6-5,TGTGCCAGCAAGTCGACTAGCGGTCACAATGAGCAGTTCTTC,CASKSTSGHNEQFF
-,TRBJ2-5,-,TRBV7-2,TGTGCCAGCTCCATTTTACCTTCTGGCGAGACCCAGTACTTC,CASSILPSGETQYF
TRBD2,TRBJ2-7,-,TRBV13,TGTGCCAGCAGCCCACAGGGGACTAGCGTCTACGAGCAGTACTTC,CASSPQGTSVYEQYF
-,TRBJ2-1,-,TRBV7-9,TGTGCCAGCAGCCTGAGGACAGTAACCAATGAGCAGTTCTTC,CASSLRTVTNEQFF
TRBD1,TRBJ2-2,-,TRBV12-5,TGTGCTAGTGGTTGGGGGACCGGGACAGTTAACACCGGGGAGCTGTTTTTT,CASGWGTGTVNTGELFF